These 19 T cell receptor beta chains were all obtained from the same sample, sequenced in a study of T cell repertoires in cytomegalovirus infection. In TCRdb, the reads were re-called with MiXCR into one record per CDR3 protein. The data show 350,000 to 500,000 distinct CDR3 sequences, approximately 31% seen once. Sequenced: PBMCs. The receptors shown here come from a human donor in good health (CMV status not recorded). Some clones in this sample may be carry-over from other donors' samples.

The chain couples TRBV7-9 to TRBJ2-3, with unresolved D. The CDR3 is 15 amino acids. V lost 1 base to trimming and J lost 5 bases, with 13 bases between them. Germline CDR1 SEHNR, CDR2 FQNEAQ (reference sequence). The CDR3 region is CASSLDAGRLDTQYF. CDR3 DNA sequence: TGTGCCAGCAGCTTAGATGCCGGCAGACTAGATACGCAGTATTTT.

The J gene is TRBJ1-5, the V gene TRBV5-1; 10 bases align to TRBD1. The trim removed 0 bases at V and 6 bases at J, leaving 3 bases unmatched. Germline lookup yields CDR1 SGHRS and CDR2 YFSETQ. The CDR3 has 15 residues. CDR3 sequence reads: CASSLGQGAGQPQHF. The CDR3, as DNA: TGCGCCAGCAGCTTGGGACAGGGGGCCGGTCAGCCCCAGCATTTT. The full variable domain, completed using reference TRBV5-1 and TRBJ1-5, is KAGVTQTPRYLIKTRGQQVTLSCSPISGHRSVSWYQQTPGQGLQFLFEYFSETQRNKGNFPGRFSGRQFSNSRSEMNVSTLELGDSALYLCASSLGQGAGQPQHFGDGTRLSIL.

The rearrangement links TRBV4-3 to TRBJ2-2; D not resolved. The germline V gene encodes CDR1 LGHNA and CDR2 YSLEER. The CDR3 totals 18 residues. V was clipped by 1 base and J by 3 bases, with 18 bases between them. The CDR3: CASSQAPRVQLDTGELFF. The CDR3 bases are TGCGCCAGCAGCCAAGCCCCCCGGGTTCAGCTGGACACCGGGGAGCTGTTTTTT.

At least ten counts were recorded for this clonotype. V is TRBV7-2 and J is TRBJ1-5; D is unresolved. The CDR3 has 15 amino acids. Germline V gene sequence: CDR1 SGHTA, CDR2 FQGNSA. V lost 1 base, J lost 0 bases, and 7 bases lay in between. CDR3 nucleotide sequence: TGTGCCAGCAGCTTAGTTATGAGTAGCAATCAGCCCCAGCATTTT. It translates to CASSLVMSSNQPQHF.

As for this clonotype: The conserved final phenylalanine or tryptophan is absent from the CDR3, which likely points to a read error. The gene calls are TRBV6-1 and TRBJ2-6, with 10 bases identical to TRBD1. The CDR3 runs to 17 residues. Germline V gene sequence: CDR1 MNHNS, CDR2 SASEGT. CDR3 protein: CASSLGTGDSGANGLTV. The CDR3 DNA reads as TGTGCCAGCAGTCTGGGGACAGGGGACTCTGGGGCCAACGGCCTGACTGTC.

The chain is built from TRBV6-5 and TRBJ2-3; a weak D match, TRBD2 (7 bases). Trimming took 0 bases from V and 4 from J, leaving 17 bases between them. The CDR3 extends over 17 amino acids. Germline V gives CDR1 MNHEY, CDR2 SVGAGI. CDR3 in DNA: TGTGCCAGCAGTTACTCCCCTCGGGGGGCTGCGGCAGATACGCAGTATTTT. Its translation: CASSYSPRGAAADTQYF.

This clonotype has a count of ten or more. This chain connects TRBV2 to TRBJ2-5, with 9 bases fitting TRBD1. Per the germline V gene, CDR1 is SNHLY and CDR2 is FYNNEI. The trim removed 1 base at V and 0 bases at J, leaving 9 bases unmatched. This CDR3 spans 18 amino acids. This CDR3 is CASSEVYGQGTHQETQYF. The CDR3 DNA reads TGTGCCAGCAGTGAAGTGTACGGACAGGGGACCCACCAAGAGACCCAGTACTTC.

Notes on this clonotype: The conserved closing phenylalanine or tryptophan is absent in this CDR3, likely reflecting a read error. V is TRBV7-9 and J is TRBJ1-2; D gene unclear. Trimming removed 1 base from V and 4 bases from J, with 13 bases in between. The V gene's germline CDR1 is SEHNR and CDR2 FQNEAQ (reference sequence). The CDR3 is 15 amino acids. The DNA for the CDR3 is TGTGCCAGCAGCTTAGGGACGTTTCCCGCCTATGGCTACACCTTA. Translating gives CASSLGTFPAYGYTL.

This clonotype was counted only a few times. This chain connects TRBV11-2 to TRBJ2-2, with D possibly called TRBD1 or TRBD2 (5 bases each). In germline, CDR1 is SGHAT, CDR2 FQNNGV. V dropped 3 bases and J dropped 3 bases, with 17 bases sitting between them. This CDR3 is built from 17 residues. CDR3 DNA: TGTGCCAGCAGCTTTCGTCCACCCCGAGGGGACACCGGGGAGCTGTTTTTT. Amino acid sequence: CASSFRPPRGDTGELFF. The whole variable domain, remainder taken from reference TRBV11-2 and TRBJ2-2, is EAGVAQSPRYKIIEKRQSVAFWCNPISGHATLYWYQQILGQGPKLLIQFQNNGVVDDSQLPKDRFSAERLKGVDSTLKIQPAKLEDSAVYLCASSFRPPRGDTGELFFGEGSRLTVL.

The chain employs TRBV28 and TRBJ2-7, with D unresolved. The CDR3 consists of 14 residues. Per the germline V gene, CDR1 is MDHEN and CDR2 is SYDVKM. V was clipped by 3 bases and J by 2 bases, with 11 bases between them. The CDR3 DNA follows: TGTGCCAGCAGTTTCTGGCGCAGCACCTACGAGCAGTACTTC. It specifies CASSFWRSTYEQYF.

J is TRBJ1-5 and V is TRBV6-6; 8 nucleotides match TRBD1. Trimming removed 2 bases from V and 0 bases from J; junction bases left unmatched: 6. Germline CDR1 reads MNHNY; CDR2 reads SVGAGI (reference sequence). The CDR3 is 17 residues long. The CDR3 DNA follows: TGTGCCAGCAGTTACGGACAGGGAATGGTTAGCAATCAGCCCCAGCATTTT. The encoded protein is CASSYGQGMVSNQPQHF.

The CDR3 is CSEQSNYGYTF. The CDR3 coding sequence is TGCAGCGAACAGAGTAACTATGGCTACACCTTC. The chain carries TRBV29-1 and TRBJ1-2; D remains unclear. CDR1 and CDR2 (germline): SQVTM, ANQGSEA. V lost 7 bases, J lost 1 base, and 7 bases lay in between. The CDR3 spans 11 residues.

Notes on this clonotype: Being one base from a much bigger clone, this may be a read error. V gene TRBV4-1 combines with J gene TRBJ1-1, with D possibly being TRBD1 (6 bases). CDR1 is MGHRA, CDR2 YSYEKL, per germline. There are 15 residues in the CDR3. Here the CDR3 DNA reads TGCACCAGCAGCCAGGTACAGGGTAAGGGCACTGAAGCTTTCTTT. Protein product: CTSSQVQGKGTEAFF.

Only a few counts were recorded for this clonotype. This chain joins TRBV7-2 and TRBJ2-1; D remains unclear. The CDR3 covers 11 residues. Trimming stripped 5 bases from V and 6 bases from J, with 5 bases between. Per the germline V gene, CDR1 is SGHTA and CDR2 is FQGNSA. CDR3 sequence reads: CASSAGNEQFF. The CDR3 DNA sequence: TGTGCCAGCAGCGCCGGCAATGAGCAGTTCTTC. Together with reference TRBV7-2 and TRBJ2-1, the CDR3 gives the full variable domain: GAGVSQSPSNKVTEKGKDVELRCDPISGHTALYWYRQSLGQGLEFLIYFQGNSAPDKSGLPSDRFSAERTGGSVSTLTIQRTQQEDSAVYLCASSAGNEQFFGPGTRLTVL.

This clonotype was seen at least ten times. The chain joins TRBV5-1 to TRBJ2-3, with TRBD2 as a possible D gene (6 bases). Germline loops: CDR1 SGHRS, CDR2 YFSETQ. The CDR3 covers 14 residues. With 4 bases removed from V and 4 bases from J, the gap between germline ends came to 13 bases. This CDR3 is CASSLGGFPDTQYF. CDR3 in DNA: TGCGCCAGCAGCCTGGGGGGATTCCCAGATACGCAGTATTTT.

A remark on this clonotype: A read error may explain this, as a much larger clone is one base away. The chain carries TRBV7-6 and TRBJ2-3; 14 bases are a match to TRBD2. Germline assignment: CDR1 SGHVS and CDR2 FNYEAQ. The CDR3 length is 19 residues. The CDR3: CASSSIRLAGGRITETQYF. The DNA of the CDR3 is TGTGCCAGCAGCTCGATTAGACTAGCGGGGGGGCGGATCACAGAGACGCAGTATTTT.

This sequence joins TRBV14 and TRBJ1-1; 9 nucleotides align to TRBD1. J gave up 7 bases and V 2 bases, and 2 bases lay outside the gene matches. Germline loops: CDR1 SGHDN, CDR2 FVKESK. The CDR3 spans 13 residues. DNA for the CDR3: TGTGCCAGCAGCCAATGGGGACAGGGTGAAGCTTTCTTT. It codes for CASSQWGQGEAFF.

In regard to this clonotype: Relative to the germline gene, one junction end is altered; a read error may explain this. J is TRBJ2-3 and V is TRBV5-4; the D is unclear. CDR1 and CDR2 (germline): SGHNT, YYREEE (reference sequence). The CDR3 extends over 13 amino acids. The CDR3 spells CARSLKGADTKYF. The CDR3 DNA reads TGTGCCAGAAGCTTGAAGGGCGCAGATACGAAGTATTTT.

The genes are TRBV6-1 and TRBJ1-6, with 7 bases fitting TRBD1. Germline-derived CDR1 and CDR2 are MNHNS and SASEGT. The CDR3 is made up of 15 amino acids. J gave up 7 bases and V 5 bases, and 8 bases lay outside the gene matches. The CDR3 region is CASSLRDSQNSPLHF. The CDR3 nucleotides read TGTGCCAGCAGTCTCCGGGACAGTCAAAATTCACCCCTCCACTTT.